Below are 32 T cell receptor beta chains sequenced from a single sample in a study of T cell repertoires in cytomegalovirus infection. Each CDR3 protein gets one entry after TCRdb re-called the reads with MiXCR. There are some 600,000 distinct CDR3 sequences in the sample; 20% to 30% occur only once, and less than 10% lies in the top ten. Source material: CD8+ T cells from PBMCs. All receptors come from a human donor in good health (CMV status not recorded). Some clones in this sample may be carry-over from other donors' samples.

The rearrangement links TRBV7-3 to TRBJ2-5; maybe TRBD2 (7 bases). CDR1 SGHTA and CDR2 FQGTGA come from the germline V gene. Deletions cut 5 bases from V and 1 base from J, with 14 bases between. The CDR3 runs to 15 residues. The CDR3 bases are TGTGCCAGCAGCGCGACGGGGGGCGGCCAAGAGACCCAGTACTTC. It specifies CASSATGGGQETQYF.

V is TRBV4-3 and J is TRBJ1-6; D unclear. V lost 1 base and J lost 8, with 18 bases in between. The germline CDR1 and CDR2 sequences are LGHNA and YSLEER. CDR3 length equals 17 residues. The CDR3 protein is CASSQGAVLGKHSPLHF. DNA for the CDR3: TGCGCCAGCAGCCAAGGCGCGGTGCTAGGGAAACATTCACCCCTCCACTTT.

This clonotype has only a few counts. The chain is built from TRBV7-9 and TRBJ2-7; TRBD2 might be the D (6 bases). Trimming took 1 base from V and 7 from J, leaving 14 bases between them. CDR3 length equals 14 residues. Germline V gives CDR1 SEHNR, CDR2 FQNEAQ (reference sequence). CDR3 residues: CASSLVGGGGEQYF. CDR3 coding DNA: TGTGCCAGCAGCTTAGTTGGGGGAGGTGGTGAGCAGTACTTC.

This clonotype is a singleton in its sample. V gene TRBV2 combines with J gene TRBJ2-5; the D gene could be TRBD1 or TRBD2 (5 bases each). The V end lost 0 bases, the J end lost 3 bases, and 23 bases lay between the germline ends. The germline V gene encodes CDR1 SNHLY and CDR2 FYNNEI. The CDR3 extends over 19 amino acids. In nucleotides, the CDR3 is TGTGCCAGCAGTGAAGCTTCGGGGCCTGGGAGTGTCCCGAAAGAGACCCAGTACTTC. Protein: CASSEASGPGSVPKETQYF.

This clonotype has just a few counts. The chain links TRBV7-9 to TRBJ2-7, with a weak D call TRBD1 (6 bases). V lost 5 bases, J lost 3 bases, and 14 bases lay in between. CDR3 length: 14 residues. In germline, CDR1 is SEHNR, CDR2 FQNEAQ (reference sequence). CDR3 nucleotides: TGTGCCAGCAGCCCCGACAGGTTCCACTACGAGCAGTACGTC. It translates to CASSPDRFHYEQYV.

This clonotype was observed a handful of times. The CDR3 DNA sequence: TGTGCCAGCAGGTTCTTACACAAAAGAAGGGGAAACACCGGGGAGCTGTTTTTT. Translation: CASRFLHKRRGNTGELFF. The chain employs TRBV6-6 and TRBJ2-2, with D tentatively TRBD1 (5 bases). The V and J ends lost 6 bases and 2 bases respectively, with 22 bases between them. Looked up from germline, CDR1 is MNHNY and CDR2 is SVGAGI (reference sequence). CDR3 length: 18 amino acids.

CDR3 coding DNA: TGCGCCAGCAGCGAAGTGGGGGCGGCCTACGAGCAGTACTTC. Protein product: CASSEVGAAYEQYF. The rearrangement links TRBV4-1 to TRBJ2-7; D is possibly TRBD1 (6 bases). This CDR3 contains 14 residues. V lost 5 bases, J lost 2 bases, and 13 bases lay in between. Germline assignment: CDR1 MGHRA and CDR2 YSYEKL.

The V and J genes are TRBV2 and TRBJ2-6; TRBD1 might be the D (5 bases). The germline gives CDR1 SNHLY, CDR2 FYNNEI. Trimming stripped 5 bases from V and 1 base from J, with 12 bases between. The length of the CDR3 is 16 residues. The CDR3, as DNA: TGTGCCAGCAGTCTAATCCAGGGATCTGGGGCCAACGTCCTGACTTTC. Amino acids: CASSLIQGSGANVLTF.

The gene calls are TRBV5-1 and TRBJ2-1; 7 bases match TRBD2. The CDR3 spans 15 residues. The V and J ends lost 0 bases and 5 bases, in that order; junction bases with no gene match: 5. The V gene's germline CDR1 is SGHRS and CDR2 YFSETQ. CDR3 protein: CASSLVGTNNNEQFF. The CDR3 region has the DNA TGCGCCAGCAGCTTGGTTGGGACTAACAACAATGAGCAGTTCTTC.

The chain has TRBV2 and TRBJ2-7, with D possibly being TRBD1 or TRBD2 (6 bases each). Germline CDR1 SNHLY, CDR2 FYNNEI. This CDR3 region has 12 residues. V was pared by 7 bases and J by 4 bases, with 11 bases between. The CDR3 coding sequence is TGTGCCAGCAAGGGGGACTTATACGAGCAGTACGTC. Its protein is CASKGDLYEQYV.

This clonotype was found many times. This chain connects TRBV6-1 to TRBJ2-1, with D possibly being TRBD1 (6 bases). CDR1 is MNHNS, CDR2 SASEGT, per germline. V lost 6 bases, J lost 9 bases, and 15 bases lay in between. The CDR3 runs to 13 residues. The CDR3 region has the DNA TGTGCCAGCAGCAGAAAGTTAGGGGGTGAGCAGTTCTTC. This codes for CASSRKLGGEQFF.

This clonotype was seen a few times. The chain employs TRBV11-2 and TRBJ2-7; either TRBD1 or TRBD2 may supply D (6 bases each). The V and J ends lost 4 bases and 5 bases respectively, with 12 bases between them. CDR3 length: 13 residues. Germline CDR1 is SGHAT and CDR2 is FQNNGV. CDR3 DNA sequence: TGTGCCAGCAGCTCACAGGGACTTGACGAGCAGTACGTC. This codes for CASSSQGLDEQYV.

This clonotype was seen a single time. The J gene is TRBJ1-2, the V gene TRBV20-1; 9 bases map to TRBD1. V was clipped by 6 bases and J by 3 bases; unmatched bases: 8. CDR1 and CDR2 (germline): DFQATT, SNEGSKA (reference sequence). The CDR3 sequence is 14 residues long. CDR3 bases: TGCAGTGCCCTTCCCGGGACAGGGTACTATGGCTACACCTTC. Translating gives CSALPGTGYYGYTF.

The chain uses TRBV6-2 or TRBV6-3 and TRBJ2-3; tentatively, D is TRBD1 (5 bases). V was clipped by 2 bases and J by 3 bases, with 15 bases between them. Germline V lookup: CDR1 MNHEY, CDR2 SVGEGT. This CDR3 contains 16 residues. This CDR3 is CASSYKARGMTDTQYF. The CDR3 region has the DNA TGTGCCAGCAGTTACAAGGCTAGGGGTATGACAGATACGCAGTATTTT.

This clonotype was detected many times. V and J are TRBV7-2 and TRBJ2-2, with unresolved D. Germline values: CDR1 SGHTA, CDR2 FQGNSA. V was shortened by 5 bases and J by 1 base, with 11 bases between the two germline ends. The CDR3 consists of 15 residues. The CDR3 bases are TGTGCCAGCAGCCCCCGGGCGTGGAACACCGGGGAGCTGTTTTTT. Protein: CASSPRAWNTGELFF.

This clonotype occurred a few times. The CDR3 DNA reads as TGTGCCAGCAAAGCGGGGGCCACAGATACGCAGTATTTT. It yields the protein CASKAGATDTQYF. The gene calls are TRBV7-9 and TRBJ2-3, with TRBD2 identical over 8 bases. The CDR3 length is 13 residues. CDR1 and CDR2 (germline): SEHNR, FQNEAQ (reference sequence). The trim removed 7 bases at V and 2 bases at J, leaving 2 bases unmatched.

The chain carries TRBV15 and TRBJ1-4; D ambiguous. Between the trimmed V and J ends, which lost 3 bases and 11 bases, there was a span of 7 bases. This CDR3 has 11 amino acids. CDR1 is LNHNV and CDR2 is YYDKDF in the germline V gene (reference sequence). CDR3 nucleotide sequence: TGTGCCACCAGCAGGGAAGCCAAACTGTTTTTT. Protein: CATSREAKLFF.

V and J are TRBV6-2 or TRBV6-3 and TRBJ2-5, with 8 bases fitting TRBD1. CDR1 is MNHEY, CDR2 SVGEGT, per germline. The V and J ends lost 5 bases and 4 bases, in that order; junction bases with no gene match: 12. The CDR3 covers 16 residues. The CDR3 region has the DNA TGTGCCAGCAGTCCGACCCCGACAGGGGCACGAGAGACCCAGTACTTC. Its protein is CASSPTPTGARETQYF.

V is TRBV3-1 and J is TRBJ2-1, with D maybe TRBD1 (5 bases). Germline V gene sequence: CDR1 LGHDT, CDR2 YNNKEL (reference sequence). Deletions cut 4 bases from V and 5 bases from J, with 21 bases between. CDR3 length equals 17 residues. The chain's CDR3 is CASSPDPDTEYNNEQFF. DNA for the CDR3: TGTGCCAGCAGCCCCGATCCGGACACTGAGTACAACAATGAGCAGTTCTTC.

This clonotype occurred many times. This chain connects TRBV7-2 to TRBJ2-7; the match to TRBD1 covers 9 bases. V was pared by 2 bases and J by 4 bases, with 6 bases of the junction left unmatched. The V gene's germline CDR1 is SGHTA and CDR2 FQGNSA. The CDR3 runs 15 residues. The CDR3 region has the DNA TGTGCCAGCAGCTTAATCGGGACAGGGAAATACGAGCAGTACGTC. Its translation: CASSLIGTGKYEQYV.

This clonotype was seen a handful of times. The chain uses TRBV7-2 and TRBJ2-1, with 8 bases aligning to TRBD2. The junction had 2 bases not matched to a gene; V was cut back by 5 bases and J by 2 bases. This CDR3 contains 14 residues. From germline, CDR1 is SGHTA and CDR2 FQGNSA. The CDR3 loop is CASSGGLAYNEQFF. The CDR3, as DNA: TGTGCCAGCAGCGGGGGACTAGCCTACAATGAGCAGTTCTTC. Supplemented by reference TRBV7-2 and TRBJ2-1, the full variable domain reads GAGVSQSPSNKVTEKGKDVELRCDPISGHTALYWYRQSLGQGLEFLIYFQGNSAPDKSGLPSDRFSAERTGGSVSTLTIQRTQQEDSAVYLCASSGGLAYNEQFFGPGTRLTVL.

This clonotype was seen a single time. The chain recombines TRBV5-5 with TRBJ2-5; the match to TRBD2 covers 8 bases. V shed 7 bases and J 4 bases; nucleotides not matched to a gene: 9. This CDR3 is 14 amino acids long. Germline V gene lookup returns CDR1 SGHKS and CDR2 YYEKEE (reference sequence). The DNA of the CDR3 is TGTGCCAGCGAAATCGGGGGGGGTCGAGAGACCCAGTACTTC. This sequence encodes CASEIGGGRETQYF.

This chain joins TRBV6-2 or TRBV6-3 and TRBJ2-1; the match to TRBD2 covers 9 bases. The length of the CDR3 is 19 residues. Germline lookup yields CDR1 MNHEY and CDR2 SVGEGT. The J segment lost 0 bases and the V segment lost 4 bases, leaving 13 bases of the junction unmatched. The CDR3 region is CASSFEAGGPRSSYNEQFF. CDR3 sequence (DNA): TGTGCCAGCAGTTTCGAGGCGGGGGGGCCGCGGAGCTCCTACAATGAGCAGTTCTTC.

The CDR3: CASSLRGEGRKEKDTEAFF. CDR3 DNA sequence: TGTGCCAGCAGCCTAAGGGGGGAGGGGCGCAAAGAGAAGGACACTGAAGCTTTCTTT. The chain couples TRBV28 to TRBJ1-1; D possibly corresponds to TRBD1 (6 bases). The CDR3 is 19 amino acids. Germline V lookup: CDR1 MDHEN, CDR2 SYDVKM. Trimming pared 6 bases from V and 3 bases from J, leaving 29 bases between.

The sample holds many counts of this clonotype. The rearrangement joins TRBV14 to TRBJ1-2; no reliable D call. Per the germline V gene, CDR1 is SGHDN and CDR2 is FVKESK. V lost 1 base, J lost 3 bases, and 15 bases lay in between. The CDR3 is 16 amino acids. The CDR3 DNA sequence: TGTGCCAGCAGCCAAGTAGATCCGTTCCCCTACTATGGCTACACCTTC. It codes for CASSQVDPFPYYGYTF.

This clonotype appeared a few times. The rearrangement links TRBV29-1 to TRBJ2-3; D may be TRBD2 (6 bases). The CDR3 runs 12 residues. Trimming left V 5 bases short and J 3 bases short, with 9 bases between. Germline V gives CDR1 SQVTM, CDR2 ANQGSEA. CDR3 coding DNA: TGCAGCGTTCGGGGGAAGACAGATACGCAGTATTTT. Translated, it gives CSVRGKTDTQYF.

Comment on this clonotype: A read error may produce the germline difference seen at one junction end. The chain recombines TRBV28 with TRBJ1-6; no clear D. Germline V gives CDR1 MDHEN, CDR2 SYDVKM. The CDR3 runs to 16 residues. As DNA, the CDR3 is TGTGTCAGCAGTTTCGGGCTAAACACCTATAATTCACCCCTCCACTTT. Translating it yields CVSSFGLNTYNSPLHF.

This clonotype appeared many times. The rearrangement links TRBV4-3 to TRBJ1-3; 8 nucleotides match TRBD1. The CDR3 extends over 15 amino acids. Trimming took 5 bases from V and 1 from J; bases not matched to a gene: 4. Germline-derived CDR1 and CDR2 are LGHNA and YSLEER. CDR3 in amino acids: CASSFDRGSGNTIYF. The CDR3 DNA sequence: TGCGCCAGCAGCTTTGACAGGGGATCTGGAAACACCATATATTTT.

The gene calls are TRBV5-6 and TRBJ1-5, with a weak D call TRBD1 (6 bases). The V end lost 7 bases, the J end lost 1 base, and 15 bases lay between the germline ends. There are 15 residues in the CDR3. CDR1 is SGHDT, CDR2 YYEEEE, per germline. The CDR3 sequence is CASSSGGESNQPQHF. In nucleotides, the CDR3 is TGTGCCAGCTCCTCGGGGGGCGAGAGCAATCAGCCCCAGCATTTT. Full variable domain (missing parts from reference TRBV5-6 and TRBJ1-5): DAGVTQSPTHLIKTRGQQVTLRCSPKSGHDTVSWYQQALGQGPQFIFQYYEEEERQRGNFPDRFSGHQFPNYSSELNVNALLLGDSALYLCASSSGGESNQPQHFGDGTRLSIL.

This clonotype occurred a few times. The genes are TRBV2 and TRBJ2-1; 11 bases are a match to TRBD2. Germline V lookup: CDR1 SNHLY, CDR2 FYNNEI. J was trimmed by 5 bases and V by 7 bases; bases with no gene match: 10. The CDR3 consists of 16 residues. The CDR3 spells CASTDSSGGAHNEQFF. The CDR3 DNA follows: TGTGCCAGCACCGACAGTAGCGGGGGGGCCCACAATGAGCAGTTCTTC.

This clonotype has more than one count but fewer than ten. The CDR3 DNA reads as TGTGCCAGCAGCCAGGGGGACGGAGCCTACGAGCAGTACTTC. It specifies CASSQGDGAYEQYF. The chain combines TRBV6-5 with TRBJ2-7; 7 nucleotides align to TRBD1. The V and J ends lost 6 bases and 2 bases, in that order; junction bases with no gene match: 7. Germline-derived CDR1 and CDR2 are MNHEY and SVGAGI. The CDR3 has 14 residues.

The sample holds a few counts of this clonotype. The junction and the germline gene differ at one end; a read error may be behind it. The genes are TRBV28 and TRBJ1-1; no definite D call. The CDR3 consists of 12 residues. Germline CDR1 and CDR2: MDHEN and SYDVKM. CDR3 in amino acids: CASSSPPLEVFF. In nucleotides, the CDR3 is TGTGCCAGCAGTTCCCCTCCGTTGGAAGTTTTCTTT.